The 25 T cell receptor beta chains below were found in one sample sequenced in a study of regulatory T cells in long-lasting Graves disease. Time point of the sample: persistent/refractory GD, antithyroid drugs over 5 years with positive TRAb. Scientists built the TCR library using RNA that was extracted from PBMCs. In building TCR beta libraries, iRepertoire HTBI primers were used together with Arm-PCR of CDR3 regions. TCRdb itself ran the multiplex PCR reads through MiXCR, one entry per CDR3 protein. Altogether more than 350,000 distinct CDR3 sequences are present, around 20% being singletons, with the ten largest covering over 11%. The sample in question was peripheral blood mononuclear cells (PBMCs), obtained when the disease was refractory, from a patient treated with antithyroid drugs. The source of these receptors is a female donor with Graves disease.

The table lists this clonotype with a few counts. Being one base from a much bigger clone, this may be a read error. The chain has TRBV27 and TRBJ1-2; D remains unclear. This CDR3 has 17 amino acids. Germline CDR1 reads MNHEY; CDR2 reads SMNVEV (reference sequence). CDR3 DNA: TGTGCCAGCAGTTGGACCCGTGAGGCAGGCCTTAACTGTGGCTACACCTTC. This gives the protein CASSWTREAGLNCGYTF.

Of note for this clonotype: This may stem from a read error, because a much larger clone lies one nucleotide away. The J gene is TRBJ2-4, the V gene TRBV6-2 or TRBV6-3; the D is unclear. This CDR3 contains 15 residues. CDR1 is MNHEY and CDR2 is SVGEGT in the germline V gene. Written as DNA, the CDR3 is TGTGCCATCAGTGCCCCGGGTGGGTCCAAAAACATTCAGTACTTC. This encodes CAISAPGGSKNIQYF.

The chain is built from TRBV20-1 and TRBJ2-7; D is uncertain. Germline CDR1 and CDR2: DFQATT and SNEGSKA (reference sequence). The V gene lost 1 base and the J gene lost 5 bases, with 9 bases spanning the gap. CDR3 length equals 12 residues. The CDR3 loop is CSARGSGNEQYF. The CDR3 DNA reads TGCAGTGCTAGAGGGAGTGGTAACGAGCAGTACTTC.

This clonotype was detected many times. The V call is TRBV29-1, the J call TRBJ1-1; 7 nucleotides match TRBD1. The length of the CDR3 is 15 residues. Trimming cost V 7 bases and J 3 bases; bases outside gene matches: 14. The germline V gene encodes CDR1 SQVTM and CDR2 ANQGSEA. For the CDR3, the DNA is TGCAGCGCGTACTCTCGACAGGGAGGTTACACTGAAGCTTTCTTT. Translation gives CSAYSRQGGYTEAFF.

This clonotype showed up many times. V usage is TRBV27 and J usage is TRBJ1-2; D remains unclear. Germline-derived CDR1 and CDR2 are MNHEY and SMNVEV (reference sequence). Trimming took 3 bases from V and 2 from J, leaving 10 bases between them. The CDR3 covers 14 residues. CDR3 residues: CASSFSRYNYGYTF. The CDR3 DNA follows: TGTGCCAGCAGTTTTTCCAGATACAACTATGGCTACACCTTC.

This clonotype was observed a handful of times. This sequence joins TRBV9 and TRBJ1-6; D call uncertain. The CDR3 contains 12 residues. V was clipped by 0 bases and J by 8 bases, with 3 bases between them. CDR1 and CDR2 from the germline V gene are SGDLS and YYNGEE. The CDR3 region has the DNA TGTGCCAGCAGCGTAGATGATTCACCCCTCCACTTT. It encodes CASSVDDSPLHF.

This clonotype appeared a few times. The CDR3 region is CASSEGARVFYEQYF. DNA for the CDR3: TGTGCCAGCAGTGAAGGGGCAAGGGTATTCTACGAGCAGTACTTC. The rearrangement joins TRBV25-1 to TRBJ2-7, with a tentative D call TRBD1 (5 bases). CDR1 MGHDK and CDR2 SYGVNS come from the germline V gene. V lost 2 bases and J 3 bases, leaving 14 bases between the germline ends. The CDR3 totals 15 residues.

This clonotype is a singleton in its sample. A far larger clone differs by one base, so this is likely a read error. The gene calls are TRBV6-2 or TRBV6-3 and TRBJ2-5, with TRBD2 matching 11 bases. The CDR3 has 14 amino acids. The V and J ends lost 6 bases and 1 base, in that order; junction bases with no gene match: 1. Germline V gene data show CDR1 as MNHEY and CDR2 as SVGEGT. This CDR3 is CASRGLAVQETQYF. DNA for the CDR3: TGTGCCAGCAGGGGACTAGCGGTCCAAGAGACCCAGTACTTC.

This clonotype was picked up many times. CDR3 amino acids: CSGGSGDSYEQYF. CDR3 in DNA: TGCAGTGGAGGGTCGGGAGACTCCTACGAGCAGTACTTC. The chain links TRBV20-1 to TRBJ2-7; D perhaps matches TRBD2 (6 bases). Looked up from germline, CDR1 is DFQATT and CDR2 is SNEGSKA (reference sequence). V lost 7 bases and J lost 0, with 13 bases in between. The CDR3 covers 13 residues.

This clonotype has a count of ten or more. V usage is TRBV27 and J usage is TRBJ1-2; TRBD1 aligns across 11 bases. V was clipped by 2 bases and J by 3 bases; unmatched bases: 5. Germline V gene lookup returns CDR1 MNHEY and CDR2 SMNVEV (reference sequence). This CDR3 is built from 16 residues. In DNA, the CDR3 is TGTGCCAGCAGTTTAGAGGGGGGACAGGGGGACTATGGCTACACCTTC. Amino acids: CASSLEGGQGDYGYTF.

In DNA, the CDR3 is TGTGCCAGCAGCCGAGACGCCGGGACAGGCAATGAAAAACTGTTTTTT. This gives the protein CASSRDAGTGNEKLFF. V gene TRBV4-2 combines with J gene TRBJ1-4; 8 bases are a match to TRBD1. The CDR3 length is 16 residues. From germline, CDR1 is LGHNA and CDR2 YNFKEQ. The junction had 9 bases not matched to a gene; V was cut back by 4 bases and J by 5 bases.

This clonotype was detected ten times or more. The chain combines TRBV28 with TRBJ1-6; 7 positions agree with TRBD1. Germline V lookup: CDR1 MDHEN, CDR2 SYDVKM. The V and J ends lost 1 base and 9 bases, in that order; junction bases with no gene match: 15. This CDR3 is built from 18 residues. The CDR3 loop reads CASSLFGTAGGISSPLHF. The CDR3 nucleotides are TGTGCCAGCAGTTTATTTGGGACAGCCGGCGGTATTTCTTCACCCCTCCACTTT.

On this clonotype: This may be a read error: a much more frequent sequence differs by one nucleotide. The genes are TRBV6-1 and TRBJ2-7; TRBD2 might be the D (6 bases). Trimming took off 4 bases at V and 3 bases at J, with 13 bases between the two ends. Germline V gene sequence: CDR1 MNHNS, CDR2 SASEGT. The CDR3 covers 14 residues. Written as DNA, the CDR3 is TGTGCCAGCAGTGTCCGGGAAGCGGGCTACGAGCAGTACTTC. The encoded protein is CASSVREAGYEQYF.

This clonotype came up many times. This chain uses TRBV7-9 with TRBJ1-2, with unresolved D. The V and J ends lost 6 bases and 4 bases respectively, with 6 bases between them. The CDR3 loop spans 11 amino acids. Germline CDR1 and CDR2: SEHNR and FQNEAQ (reference sequence). CDR3 sequence: CASRSLYGYTF. In DNA, the CDR3 is TGTGCCAGCAGATCCCTCTATGGCTACACCTTC.

The chain employs TRBV27 and TRBJ2-3, with D unclear. There are 12 residues in the CDR3. Trimming cost V 6 bases and J 5 bases, with 9 bases left between them. Germline lookup yields CDR1 MNHEY and CDR2 SMNVEV (reference sequence). The CDR3 reads CASSIPGDTQYF. CDR3 DNA sequence: TGTGCCAGCAGCATACCTGGAGATACGCAGTATTTT.

The chain has TRBV27 and TRBJ2-1, with D possibly being TRBD2 (5 bases). Trimming shortened V by 2 bases and J by 3 bases, and 11 bases separated the two germline ends. The germline CDR1 and CDR2 sequences are MNHEY and SMNVEV (reference sequence). CDR3 length: 15 residues. The CDR3, as DNA: TGTGCCAGCAGTTTAAGTCCCGGACTCTACAATGAGCAGTTCTTC. Translating gives CASSLSPGLYNEQFF.

As concerns this clonotype: Sequence at one end of the junction differs from germline and may be a read error. This sequence joins TRBV5-1 and TRBJ2-7; 7 bases line up with TRBD1. The CDR3 is 12 amino acids. Germline values: CDR1 SGHRS, CDR2 YFSETQ. The CDR3 region has the DNA TGCGCCATCAGCTTGGACAGGTACGAGCAGTACTTC. This gives the protein CAISLDRYEQYF.

The V gene is TRBV5-1, the J gene TRBJ2-5, with D tentatively TRBD2 (5 bases). CDR3 length: 15 residues. Germline V gene lookup returns CDR1 SGHRS and CDR2 YFSETQ. Trimming left V 5 bases short and J 5 bases short, with 19 bases between. In DNA, the CDR3 is TGCGCCAGCAGACCCCGAGGCGAGGGCGGGGAGACCCAGTACTTC. The encoded protein is CASRPRGEGGETQYF.

This clonotype appeared a few times. This sequence joins TRBV10-3 and TRBJ2-2; 7 nucleotides line up with TRBD1. Losses at the gene ends were 7 bases for V and 7 bases for J; bases not matched to a gene: 9. There are 14 residues in the CDR3. Germline values: CDR1 ENHRY, CDR2 SYGVKD. The CDR3 protein is CAITPDTGVGELFF. CDR3 nucleotides: TGTGCCATCACCCCCGACACAGGGGTCGGGGAGCTGTTTTTT.

This chain uses TRBV9 with TRBJ2-2; D perhaps matches TRBD2 (5 bases). The CDR3 has 15 residues. CDR1 and CDR2 (germline): SGDLS, YYNGEE. Trimming shortened V by 4 bases and J by 0 bases, and 10 bases separated the two germline ends. The chain's CDR3 is CASSPQTTNTGELFF. DNA of the CDR3: TGTGCCAGCAGCCCTCAGACTACGAACACCGGGGAGCTGTTTTTT. The full variable domain, in which reference TRBV9 and TRBJ2-2 provide the parts outside the CDR3, is DSGVTQTPKHLITATGQRVTLRCSPRSGDLSVYWYQQSLDQGLQFLIQYYNGEERAKGNILERFSAQQFPDLHSELNLSSLELGDSALYFCASSPQTTNTGELFFGEGSRLTVL.

This clonotype has just a few counts. The chain carries TRBV27 and TRBJ2-7; TRBD2 matches at 7 bases. V lost 4 bases to trimming and J lost 5 bases; unmatched junction nucleotides: 14. The V gene's germline CDR1 is MNHEY and CDR2 SMNVEV (reference sequence). The CDR3 loop spans 16 amino acids. In nucleotides, the CDR3 is TGTGCCAGCAGTTCCTGGGGGGGTAGCACTCCCCACGAGCAGTACTTC. Its protein is CASSSWGGSTPHEQYF.

In this sample, this clonotype turned up a few times. The chain has TRBV20-1 and TRBJ2-7; 9 bases are shared with TRBD2. The germline gives CDR1 DFQATT, CDR2 SNEGSKA (reference sequence). This CDR3 has 15 amino acids. With 3 bases clipped from V and 5 bases from J, the junction kept 11 bases outside the gene matches. The CDR3: CSASPSGRKDNEQYF. Here the CDR3 DNA reads TGCAGTGCTAGTCCAAGCGGGAGGAAGGATAACGAGCAGTACTTC.

This sequence joins TRBV27 and TRBJ2-1, with D possibly being TRBD1 (7 bases). Trimming removed 5 bases from V and 7 bases from J, with 21 bases in between. The CDR3 totals 16 residues. Germline V lookup: CDR1 MNHEY, CDR2 SMNVEV (reference sequence). CDR3 sequence reads: CASSLRGSGEGNEQFF. In DNA, the CDR3 is TGTGCCAGCAGTCTCAGGGGGTCGGGGGAAGGGAATGAGCAGTTCTTC.

To note about this clonotype: This sequence may be a read error, since a much larger clone differs from it by one base. The J gene is TRBJ2-2, the V gene TRBV2, with TRBD2 matching 7 bases. The trim removed 4 bases at V and 4 bases at J, leaving 18 bases unmatched. Per the germline V gene, CDR1 is SNHLY and CDR2 is FYNNEI. This CDR3 spans 19 amino acids. CDR3 sequence (DNA): TGTGCCAGCAGTGGCCCTAGTGGAGGCGGGAGTAAGGGCACCGGGGAGCTGTTTTTT. Protein sequence: CASSGPSGGGSKGTGELFF.

The chain links TRBV5-6 to TRBJ2-7, with TRBD2 as a possible D gene (5 bases). Germline CDR1 and CDR2: SGHDT and YYEEEE. V was shortened by 2 bases and J by 0 bases, with 12 bases between the two germline ends. This CDR3 has 15 residues. DNA for the CDR3: TGTGCCAGCAGCTTCGGGCGGGTCCCCTCCTACGAGCAGTACTTC. As protein: CASSFGRVPSYEQYF. Full variable domain (outside the CDR3, taken from reference TRBV5-6 and TRBJ2-7): DAGVTQSPTHLIKTRGQQVTLRCSPKSGHDTVSWYQQALGQGPQFIFQYYEEEERQRGNFPDRFSGHQFPNYSSELNVNALLLGDSALYLCASSFGRVPSYEQYFGPGTRLTVT.